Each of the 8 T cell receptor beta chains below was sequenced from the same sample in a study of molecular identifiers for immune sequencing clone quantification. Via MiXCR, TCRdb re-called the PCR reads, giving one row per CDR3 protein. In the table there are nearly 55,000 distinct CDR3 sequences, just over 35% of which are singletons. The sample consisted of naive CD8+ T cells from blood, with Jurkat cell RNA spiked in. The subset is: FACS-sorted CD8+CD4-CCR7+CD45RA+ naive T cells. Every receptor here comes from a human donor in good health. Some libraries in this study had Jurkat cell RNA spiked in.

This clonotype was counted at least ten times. This CDR3 is CASSLYGSGQETQYF. The CDR3 DNA reads as TGTGCCAGCAGTTTATACGGGAGCGGGCAAGAGACCCAGTACTTC. The chain joins TRBV28 to TRBJ2-5, with TRBD2 as a possible D gene (6 bases). The CDR3 sequence is 15 residues long. Germline assignment: CDR1 MDHEN and CDR2 SYDVKM. Trimming took 1 base from V and 2 from J, leaving 11 bases between them.

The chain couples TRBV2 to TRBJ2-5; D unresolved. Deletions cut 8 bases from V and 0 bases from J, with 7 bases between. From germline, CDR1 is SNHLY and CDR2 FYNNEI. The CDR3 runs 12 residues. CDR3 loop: CASLGNQETQYF. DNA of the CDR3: TGTGCCAGCCTGGGAAACCAAGAGACCCAGTACTTC. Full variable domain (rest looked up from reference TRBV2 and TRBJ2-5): EPEVTQTPSHQVTQMGQEVILRCVPISNHLYFYWYRQILGQKVEFLVSFYNNEISEKSEIFDDQFSVERPDGSNFTLKIRSTKLEDSAMYFCASLGNQETQYFGPGTRLLVL.

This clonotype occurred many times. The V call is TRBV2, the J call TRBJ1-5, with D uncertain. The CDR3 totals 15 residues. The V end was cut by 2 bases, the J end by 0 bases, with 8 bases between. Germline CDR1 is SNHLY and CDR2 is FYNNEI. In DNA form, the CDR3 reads TGTGCCAGCAGTGAAAGCAGTGATAGCAATCAGCCCCAGCATTTT. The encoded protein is CASSESSDSNQPQHF. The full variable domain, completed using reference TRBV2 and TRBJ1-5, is EPEVTQTPSHQVTQMGQEVILRCVPISNHLYFYWYRQILGQKVEFLVSFYNNEISEKSEIFDDQFSVERPDGSNFTLKIRSTKLEDSAMYFCASSESSDSNQPQHFGDGTRLSIL.

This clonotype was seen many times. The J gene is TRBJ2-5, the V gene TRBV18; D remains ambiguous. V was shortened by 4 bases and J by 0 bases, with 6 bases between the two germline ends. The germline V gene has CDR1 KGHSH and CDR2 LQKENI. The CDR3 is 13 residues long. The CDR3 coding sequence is TGTGCCAGCTCACTTAAGTACCAAGAGACCCAGTACTTC. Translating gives CASSLKYQETQYF.

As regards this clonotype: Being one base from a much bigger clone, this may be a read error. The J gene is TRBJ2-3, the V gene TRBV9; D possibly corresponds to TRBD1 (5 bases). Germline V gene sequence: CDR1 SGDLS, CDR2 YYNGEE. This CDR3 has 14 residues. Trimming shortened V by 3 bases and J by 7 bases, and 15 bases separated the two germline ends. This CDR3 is CASSDDSPPYTQYF. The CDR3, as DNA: TGTGCCAGCAGCGACGACAGCCCCCCATATACGCAGTATTTT.

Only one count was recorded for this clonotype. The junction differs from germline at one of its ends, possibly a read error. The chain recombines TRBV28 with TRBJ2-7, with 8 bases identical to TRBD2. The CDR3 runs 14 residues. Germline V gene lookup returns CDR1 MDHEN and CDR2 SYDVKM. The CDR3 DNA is TGTGCCAGCAGTTTTACTAGCGGCTCCTACGAGCAGTGCTTC. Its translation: CASSFTSGSYEQCF.

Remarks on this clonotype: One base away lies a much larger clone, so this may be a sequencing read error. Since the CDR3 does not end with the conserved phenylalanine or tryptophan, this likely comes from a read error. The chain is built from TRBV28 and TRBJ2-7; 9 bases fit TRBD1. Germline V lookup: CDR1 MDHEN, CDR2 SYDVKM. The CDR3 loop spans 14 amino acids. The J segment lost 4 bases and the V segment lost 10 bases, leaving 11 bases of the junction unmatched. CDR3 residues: CATIPGQGTYEQYC. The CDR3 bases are TGTGCCACCATACCCGGACAGGGGACGTACGAGCAGTACTGC.

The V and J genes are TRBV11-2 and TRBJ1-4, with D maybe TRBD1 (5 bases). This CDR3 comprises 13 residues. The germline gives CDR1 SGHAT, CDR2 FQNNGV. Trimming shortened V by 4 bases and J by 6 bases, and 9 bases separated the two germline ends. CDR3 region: CASSSMTDEKLFF. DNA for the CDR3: TGTGCCAGCAGCTCGATGACAGATGAAAAACTGTTTTTT.